A selection of T cell receptor beta chains follows, all from one sample in a study of cytomegalovirus exposure and HLA in healthy donors. Assay used: immunoSEQ multiplex PCR; TCRdb lists only in-frame clones, some missing. Of 60,000 to 85,000 clones listed, approximately 93% are singletons. The sample taken for sequencing was PBMCs. The receptors here all came from a man aged 18 to 29 in good health and CMV-seropositive. The conserved cysteine and the conserved F or W are not part of the CDR3 here.

v_gene,j_gene,CDR3aa
TRBV6-1,TRBJ2-1,ASSEEGGPYNEQF
TRBV6-5,TRBJ2-2,ASSVPGQDTGELF
TRBV9,TRBJ1-4,ASSPRTGGVEKLF
TRBV5-1,TRBJ2-5,ASRRTGTSDETQY
TRBV2,TRBJ2-6,AVGGPGANVLT
TRBV28,TRBJ2-2,ASKGQGATGELF
TRBV11-1,TRBJ2-6,ASLGSGANVLT
TRBV2,TRBJ1-4,ASSERLGEKLF
TRBV30,TRBJ1-1,AWTTSRGTEAF
TRBV4-1,TRBJ2-5,ASSQDFAGGETQY
TRBV5-5,TRBJ1-5,ASSPLDRDNQPQH
TRBV7-8,TRBJ1-1,ASSFPGTGSNTEAF
TRBV27,TRBJ1-2,ASGRDRASYGYT
TRBV9,TRBJ2-7,ASSPAGPALYEQY
TRBV29-1,TRBJ1-4,SVGGGTGDEKLF
TRBV19,TRBJ2-7,ASSAGGNYEQY
TRBV7-8,TRBJ1-1,ATLTRPGQELKNTEAF
TRBV4-1,TRBJ2-7,ASSQTAGAYEQY
TRBV4-2,TRBJ2-5,ASSQGAGTRQETQY
TRBV25-1,TRBJ2-7,ASSDATSVGYEQY
TRBV25-1,TRBJ1-5,ASSEGQLSNQPQH
TRBV27,TRBJ2-7,ASSLDRGGYEQY
TRBV5-1,TRBJ2-3,ASSLVGLAEYTDTQY
TRBV6-1,TRBJ2-5,ASSEGPGTGRETQY
TRBV10-3,TRBJ2-1,AISASGPYNEQF
TRBV27,TRBJ1-5,ASSSLDRESGQPQH
TRBV4-1,TRBJ2-1,ASSQALDLNEQF
TRBV27,TRBJ1-1,ASSFTGEKGSWTEAF
TRBV7-3,TRBJ2-3,ASSYEYTDTQY
TRBV25-1,TRBJ2-7,ASSFGGQGTTEQY
TRBV6-1,TRBJ2-7,ASSYLSEQY
TRBV5-3,TRBJ1-2,ARSPGPGQGLGYT
TRBV19,TRBJ2-3,ASSMALVSTQY
TRBV28,TRBJ2-5,ASSFSVGAQQETQY
TRBV30,TRBJ2-7,AWSDARENYEQY
TRBV13,TRBJ2-5,ASSRDRGSLGDQY
TRBV2,TRBJ2-1,ASTKDGAEQF
TRBV7-9,TRBJ2-7,ASSFGNEQY
TRBV5-1,TRBJ2-7,ASIASPGTGFHEQY
TRBV28,TRBJ1-1,ASRRDRAPEAF
TRBV9,TRBJ2-1,ASSPRDSSYNEQF
TRBV6-5,TRBJ2-5,ASSTGVTETQY
TRBV30,TRBJ2-7,AWSVRGTDSHEQY
TRBV18,TRBJ2-7,ASSLTISSGIYEQY
TRBV7-9,TRBJ1-5,ASSLGQGEGQPQH
TRBV15,TRBJ2-1,ATSREPQGSREQF
TRBV29-1,TRBJ2-7,SVGRDRDEQY
TRBV7-7,TRBJ2-2,ASSSGGSNTGELF
TRBV19,TRBJ2-2,ASSRPGLAVNTGELF
TRBV18,TRBJ2-3,ASSSRAGESDTQY
TRBV10-3,TRBJ1-1,ASHPSLGHLNTEAF
TRBV2,TRBJ2-7,ASKEGFQYEQY